This is a list of T cell receptor beta chains from one sample in a study of neoadjuvant anti-PD-1 for oral cavity cancer. Some clones are missing from TCRdb's copy, which holds only in-frame ones; the method was immunoSEQ multiplex PCR. The sample shows tens of thousands of clones, approximately 80% of them seen only once. Here the sequenced sample was PBMCs, taken before nivolumab (anti-PD-1) treatment. All receptors derive from a person aged 40 to 85 with oral cavity squamous cell carcinoma. Both conserved end residues are part of each CDR3. The D gene is left open where the match is weak. A clone size is listed for some rows: how often the clone was seen (once, few, many), or a class if it is expanded.

V gene	clone size	D gene	J gene	CDR3 DNA	CDR3 protein
TRBV19	.	.	TRBJ1-1	TGTGCCAGTAGTGACTTAGACTTACCGAACACTGAAGCTTTCTTT	CASSDLDLPNTEAFF
TRBV2	.	TRBD2	TRBJ2-7	TGTGCCAGCAACGGGGGACTAGCGTTTATAAGCTCCTACGAGCAGTACTTC	CASNGGLAFISSYEQYF
TRBV5-5	.	TRBD2	TRBJ2-7	TGTGCCAGCAGAAGTAGCGGGAGAGAGCAGTACTTC	CASRSSGREQYF
TRBV5-5	.	.	TRBJ2-5	TGTGCCAGCAGCATAGGACGAGAGACCCAGTACTTC	CASSIGRETQYF
TRBV9	.	TRBD2	TRBJ2-1	TGTGCCAGCAGCCCCTCCAGGTCCGGCGGGAGTAGGGTTGAGCAGTTCTTC	CASSPSRSGGSRVEQFF
TRBV27	.	.	TRBJ1-2	TGTGCCAGCAGTACGGGGGTGACGGGCTACACCTTC	CASSTGVTGYTF
TRBV11-2	.	TRBD1	TRBJ1-4	TGTGCCAGCAGCTCACCGTCAGGGGGCAAAAAACTGTTTTTT	CASSSPSGGKKLFF
TRBV27	.	TRBD2	TRBJ2-1	TGTGCCAGCAGTTTGCTACCCCGGACTAGCTCCTACAATGAGCAGTTCTTC	CASSLLPRTSSYNEQFF
TRBV11-2	once	.	TRBJ1-5	TGTGCCAGCAGCTTAGTGGGGGGCGGCAATCAGCCCCAGCATTTT	CASSLVGGGNQPQHF
TRBV5-1	.	.	TRBJ2-1	TGCGCCAGCAGCTTGACCAGGTTCCTCAATGAGCAGTTCTTC	CASSLTRFLNEQFF
TRBV29-1	.	.	TRBJ2-5	TGCAGCGTTGAAGACGGAAAAGAGACCCAGTACTTC	CSVEDGKETQYF
TRBV5-1	.	.	TRBJ1-4	TGCGCCAGCAGCTTAGGGACAACAACTAATGAAAAACTGTTTTTT	CASSLGTTTNEKLFF
TRBV29-1	.	.	TRBJ2-1	TGCAGCGTTGAAGGGCCGGGGAGCTCCTACAATGAGCAGTTCTTC	CSVEGPGSSYNEQFF
TRBV5-1	.	.	TRBJ1-5	TGCGCCAGCAGCTTGGGAGGTCAGGGACGCAATCAGCCCCAGCATTTT	CASSLGGQGRNQPQHF
TRBV25-1	.	TRBD1	TRBJ1-1	TGTGCCAGCAGCACAGGGGGAAGGAGCACTGAAGCTTTCTTT	CASSTGGRSTEAFF
TRBV7-9	many	.	TRBJ1-2	TGTGCCAGCAGCCCCCAAGGAGGGGCGAATGGCTACACCTTC	CASSPQGGANGYTF
TRBV29-1	.	TRBD1	TRBJ1-2	TGCAGCGTTGCGACGGACAGGGGGCAGTTTGGCTACACCTTC	CSVATDRGQFGYTF
TRBV11-2	.	.	TRBJ2-3	TGTGCCAGCACCATAGGGGGTGTCACAGATACGCAGTATTTT	CASTIGGVTDTQYF
TRBV28	.	TRBD1	TRBJ2-2	TGTGCCAGCAGTATAGTCCGGGACAGCTTTCAGCTGTTTTTT	CASSIVRDSFQLFF
TRBV7-8	.	.	TRBJ1-1	TGTGCCAGCAGCTTAGATCATCTCCGACCGGGCACTGAAGCTTTCTTT	CASSLDHLRPGTEAFF
TRBV5-8	.	TRBD1	TRBJ1-5	TGTGCCAGCAGCAGAGGACAGGGGGTTCGTCAGCCCCAGCATTTT	CASSRGQGVRQPQHF
TRBV25-1	.	.	TRBJ1-6	TGTGCCAGCAGTGATGGACGGGGTAATTCACCCCTCCACTTT	CASSDGRGNSPLHF
TRBV10-2	.	.	TRBJ1-6	TGCGCCAGCAGTGAGCTAGGCCCCTCCGCAGAGTCACCCCTCCACTTT	CASSELGPSAESPLHF
TRBV5-1	once	TRBD1	TRBJ1-2	TGCGCCAGCAGCTTGGCAGGACAGGGGGGCTATGGCTACACCTTC	CASSLAGQGGYGYTF
TRBV5-1	.	.	TRBJ2-3	TGCGCCAGCAGCTTGGCAACGAAAGATACGCAGTATTTT	CASSLATKDTQYF
TRBV6-6	.	.	TRBJ1-4	TGTGCCAGCAGTTATTACCGGGACGGGAATGAAAAACTGTTTTTT	CASSYYRDGNEKLFF
TRBV19	.	.	TRBJ2-5	TGTGCCAGTAGTACGACTGCTGGGTGGGAGACCCAGTACTTC	CASSTTAGWETQYF
TRBV5-4	.	TRBD1	TRBJ2-4	TGTGCCAGCAGCGCAAAGGACAGGGAGGACATTCAGTACTTC	CASSAKDREDIQYF
TRBV5-1	.	TRBD2	TRBJ2-2	TGCGCCAGCAGCCCCGGGACTAGCGGGGGGGCCGGCGGGGAGCTGTTTTTT	CASSPGTSGGAGGELFF
TRBV7-3	few	TRBD1	TRBJ1-2	TGTGCCAGCAGCAAGGACAGGTCCCCTGGCTATGGCTACACCTTC	CASSKDRSPGYGYTF
TRBV11-2	.	.	TRBJ2-7	TGTGCCAGCAGCCCCCCCGGGTCCGTTTCCTACGAGCAGTACTTC	CASSPPGSVSYEQYF
TRBV9	.	.	TRBJ2-3	TGTGCCAGCAGCGTAGGGGTAGTCACAGATACGCAGTATTTT	CASSVGVVTDTQYF
TRBV11-3	.	TRBD1	TRBJ2-7	TGTGCCAGCAGTCGGAACAGGGGAAAGGATGAGCAGTACTTC	CASSRNRGKDEQYF
TRBV6-1	.	.	TRBJ1-5	TGTGCCAGCAGTGAAGTCGGGGTGGGACGTGGGGCAGGCAATCAGCCCCAGCATTTT	CASSEVGVGRGAGNQPQHF
TRBV29-1	.	TRBD1	TRBJ2-7	TGCAGCGCCCAGGACAGGATTTCCTACGAGCAGTACTTC	CSAQDRISYEQYF
TRBV9	.	.	TRBJ2-5	TGTGCCAGCAGCGGAACTGGGGGGGGCCCATCCGAGACCCAGTACTTC	CASSGTGGGPSETQYF
TRBV11-1	.	TRBD1	TRBJ2-1	TGTGCCAGCAGCCTGGACAGGCCTCACAATGAGCAGTTCTTC	CASSLDRPHNEQFF
TRBV7-3	.	.	TRBJ1-4	TGTGCCAGCAGCTTAAAGGGGCGCGGTGAAAAACTGTTTTTT	CASSLKGRGEKLFF
TRBV4-2	few	.	TRBJ2-3	TGTGCCAGCAGCCTCAAATTAGAAGGGGATACGCAGTATTTT	CASSLKLEGDTQYF
TRBV7-2	.	.	TRBJ2-7	TGTGCCAGCAGCCCCCCAGGGAGGTACGAGCAGTACTTC	CASSPPGRYEQYF
TRBV10-1	.	TRBD2	TRBJ2-1	TGCGCCAGCAGTGAGTTGCGGGAGATCGGGCAGTTCTTC	CASSELREIGQFF
TRBV5-1	.	.	TRBJ2-3	TGCGCCAGCACCTTCATGACAGGCACAGATACGCAGTATTTT	CASTFMTGTDTQYF
TRBV19	.	.	TRBJ1-6	TGTGCCAGCGGACGCCATAATTCACCCCTCCACTTT	CASGRHNSPLHF
TRBV29-1	.	TRBD2	TRBJ2-1	TGCAGCGCTTCCCTCTTGCGGGAGATCAACAATGAGCAGTTCTTC	CSASLLREINNEQFF
TRBV7-9	.	.	TRBJ2-7	TGTGCCAGCAGCTTACAGGGGCTCCCCGACGAGCAGTACTTC	CASSLQGLPDEQYF
TRBV9	once	.	TRBJ2-3	TGTGCCAGCAGCGTAGCCGGTATTAGCACAGATACGCAGTATTTT	CASSVAGISTDTQYF
TRBV19	.	TRBD1	TRBJ2-1	TGTGCCAGTAGTTTTACCGGGACAGGAGACAATGAGCAGTTCTTC	CASSFTGTGDNEQFF
TRBV19	.	.	TRBJ2-7	TGTGCCAGTAGCATGGCGGGTAGGGTCAACGAGCAGTACTTC	CASSMAGRVNEQYF
TRBV5-8	.	TRBD1	TRBJ2-4	TGTGCCAGCAGCTTGGGTCAGGGGGCAATTGACATTCAGTACTTC	CASSLGQGAIDIQYF
TRBV6-5	.	TRBD1	TRBJ2-4	TGTGCCAGCCACTCCCAGGGGGACATTCAGTACTTC	CASHSQGDIQYF
TRBV5-1	.	TRBD2	TRBJ2-2	TGCGCCAGCAGCCTTGGACTAGCCGAATACTATACCACCGGGGAGCTGTTTTTT	CASSLGLAEYYTTGELFF
TRBV28	.	.	TRBJ2-1	TGTGCCAGCAGTTTCGGACCCATTGCCTACAATGAGCAGTTCTTC	CASSFGPIAYNEQFF
TRBV2	.	.	TRBJ2-3	TGTGCCAGCAGTCCGCTAGGGATAGATACGCAGTATTTT	CASSPLGIDTQYF
TRBV20-1	.	.	TRBJ2-2	TGCAGTGCTAGTAGATCCGGGGAGCTGTTTTTT	CSASRSGELFF
TRBV6-5	.	TRBD1	TRBJ2-7	TGTGCCAGCACCGGGACAGGCAGGGGCTACGAGCAGTACTTC	CASTGTGRGYEQYF
TRBV15	.	TRBD1	TRBJ2-5	TGTGCCACCAGCAGATCCTGGACAGGACAAGAGACCCAGTACTTC	CATSRSWTGQETQYF
TRBV7-2	once	.	TRBJ2-5	TGTGCCAGCAGCTCCCCACGGGGACAAGAGACCCAGTACTTC	CASSSPRGQETQYF
TRBV5-6	.	.	TRBJ2-1	TGTGCCAGCAGCCCCCCGGGCATCAATGAGCAGTTCTTC	CASSPPGINEQFF
TRBV4-2	.	TRBD2	TRBJ2-3	TGTGCCAGCACCCCAGCGGGGGGAGATACGCAGTATTTT	CASTPAGGDTQYF
TRBV6-5	.	.	TRBJ1-2	TGTGCCAGCTGGGTAGACAGTAGGGGTTATGGCTACACCTTC	CASWVDSRGYGYTF